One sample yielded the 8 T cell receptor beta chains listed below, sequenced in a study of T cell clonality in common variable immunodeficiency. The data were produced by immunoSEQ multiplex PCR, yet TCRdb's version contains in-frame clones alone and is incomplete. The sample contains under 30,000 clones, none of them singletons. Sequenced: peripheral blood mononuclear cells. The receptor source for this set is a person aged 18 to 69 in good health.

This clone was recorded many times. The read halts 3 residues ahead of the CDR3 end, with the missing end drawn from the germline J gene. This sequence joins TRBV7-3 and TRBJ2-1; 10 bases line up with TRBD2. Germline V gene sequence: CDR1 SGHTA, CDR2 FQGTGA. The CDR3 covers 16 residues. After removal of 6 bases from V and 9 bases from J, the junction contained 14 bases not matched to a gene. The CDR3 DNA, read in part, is TGTGCCAGCAGACCAACCGGGACTAGCGCTACAGTTGAG. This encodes CASRPTGTSATVE. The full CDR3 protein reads CASRPTGTSATVEQFF.

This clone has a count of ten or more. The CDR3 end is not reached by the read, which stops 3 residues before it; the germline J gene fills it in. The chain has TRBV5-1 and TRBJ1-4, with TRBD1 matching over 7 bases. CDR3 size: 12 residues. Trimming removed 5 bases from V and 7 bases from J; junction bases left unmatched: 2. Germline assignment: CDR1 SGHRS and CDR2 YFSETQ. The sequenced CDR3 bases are TGCGCCAGCAGTTGGGACAGTGAAAAA. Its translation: CASSWDSEK. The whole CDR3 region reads CASSWDSEKLFF.

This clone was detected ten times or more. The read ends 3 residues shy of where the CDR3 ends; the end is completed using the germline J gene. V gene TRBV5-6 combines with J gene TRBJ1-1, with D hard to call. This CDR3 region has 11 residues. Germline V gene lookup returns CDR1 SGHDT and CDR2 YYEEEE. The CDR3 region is CASSYSHEAFF. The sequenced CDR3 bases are TGTGCCAGCAGTTATAGTCACGAA.

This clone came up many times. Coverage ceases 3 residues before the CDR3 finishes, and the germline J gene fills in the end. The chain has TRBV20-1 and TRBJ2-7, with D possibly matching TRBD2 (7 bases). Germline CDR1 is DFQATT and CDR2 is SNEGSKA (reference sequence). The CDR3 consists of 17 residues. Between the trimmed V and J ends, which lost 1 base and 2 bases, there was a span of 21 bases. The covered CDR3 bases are TGCAGTGCTAGAGCGAGGTCTAGCGGAGGGGGGCCCTACGAG. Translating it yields CSARARSSGGGPYE. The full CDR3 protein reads CSARARSSGGGPYEQYF.

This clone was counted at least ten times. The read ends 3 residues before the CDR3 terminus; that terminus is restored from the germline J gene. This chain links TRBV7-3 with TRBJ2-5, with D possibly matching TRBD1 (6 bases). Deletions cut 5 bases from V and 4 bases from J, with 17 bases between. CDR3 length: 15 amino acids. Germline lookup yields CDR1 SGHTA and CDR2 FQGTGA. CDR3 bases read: TGTGCCAGCAGCATGGGGGCCCAGGAAGGAGAGACC. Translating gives CASSMGAQEGET. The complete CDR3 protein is CASSMGAQEGETQYF.

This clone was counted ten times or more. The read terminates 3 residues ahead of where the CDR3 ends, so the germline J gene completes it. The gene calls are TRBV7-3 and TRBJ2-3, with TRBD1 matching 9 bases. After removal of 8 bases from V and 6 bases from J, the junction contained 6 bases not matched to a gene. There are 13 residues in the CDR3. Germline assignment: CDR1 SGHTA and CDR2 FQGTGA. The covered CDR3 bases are TGTGCCAGCGGGACAGGGACGAAGGATACG. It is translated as CASGTGTKDT. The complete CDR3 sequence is CASGTGTKDTQYF.

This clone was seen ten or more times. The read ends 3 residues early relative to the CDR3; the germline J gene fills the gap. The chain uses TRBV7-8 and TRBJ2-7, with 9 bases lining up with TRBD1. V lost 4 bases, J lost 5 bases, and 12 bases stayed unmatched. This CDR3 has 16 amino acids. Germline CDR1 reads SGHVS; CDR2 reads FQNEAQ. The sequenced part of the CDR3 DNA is TGTGCCAGCAGCTACTTCACGAACAGGGGGCGCGACGAG. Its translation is CASSYFTNRGRDE. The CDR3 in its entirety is CASSYFTNRGRDEQYF.

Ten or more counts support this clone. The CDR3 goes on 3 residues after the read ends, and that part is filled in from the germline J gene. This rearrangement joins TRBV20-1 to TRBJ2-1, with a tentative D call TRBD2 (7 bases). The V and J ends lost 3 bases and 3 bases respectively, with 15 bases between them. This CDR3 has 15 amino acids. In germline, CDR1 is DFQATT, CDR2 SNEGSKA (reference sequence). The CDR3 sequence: CSARGGREGYNEQFF. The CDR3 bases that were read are TGCAGTGCTAGGGGGGGGCGAGAGGGCTACAATGAG.